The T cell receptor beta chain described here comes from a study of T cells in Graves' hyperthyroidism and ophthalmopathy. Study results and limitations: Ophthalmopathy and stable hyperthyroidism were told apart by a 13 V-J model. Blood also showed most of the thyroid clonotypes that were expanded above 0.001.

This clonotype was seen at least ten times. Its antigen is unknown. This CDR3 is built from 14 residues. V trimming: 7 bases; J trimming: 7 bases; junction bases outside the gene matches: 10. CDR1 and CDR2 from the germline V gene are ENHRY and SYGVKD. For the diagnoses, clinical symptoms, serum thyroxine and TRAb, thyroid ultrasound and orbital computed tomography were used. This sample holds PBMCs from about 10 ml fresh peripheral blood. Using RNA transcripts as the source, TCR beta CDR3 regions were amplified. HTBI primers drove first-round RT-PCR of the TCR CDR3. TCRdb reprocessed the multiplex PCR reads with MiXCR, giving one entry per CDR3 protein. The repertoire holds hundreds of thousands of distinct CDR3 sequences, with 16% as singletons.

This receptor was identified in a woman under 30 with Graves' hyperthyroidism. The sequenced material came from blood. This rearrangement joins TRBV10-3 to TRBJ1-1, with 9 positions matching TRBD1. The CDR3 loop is CAIIRGDRVNEAFF. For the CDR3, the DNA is TGTGCCATCATCCGGGGGGACAGGGTAAATGAAGCTTTCTTT.